This TCR beta chain was obtained from a study of blood T cell repertoires in COVID-19. Participants came from 20 to 25 US areas, aged roughly 18 to 89 years. Libraries were prepared by immunoSEQ multiplex PCR; TCRdb keeps only in-frame clonotypes and omits some of them. The sample holds 180,000 or so clones, roughly 84% seen once. The source material was PBMCs or T cells enriched from blood (not recorded which). The sequence was obtained from an older woman who had recovered from COVID-19.

The CDR3, as DNA: TGTGCCAGCGCCGCGAATAGCGGGAGCTACAATGAGCAGTTCTTC. Protein sequence: CASAANSGSYNEQFF. V and J are TRBV2 and TRBJ2-1; the match to TRBD2 covers 9 bases. Germline V gives CDR1 SNHLY, CDR2 FYNNEI. The trim removed 8 bases at V and 3 bases at J, leaving 8 bases unmatched. The CDR3 loop spans 15 amino acids. Supplemented by reference TRBV2 and TRBJ2-1, the full variable domain reads EPEVTQTPSHQVTQMGQEVILRCVPISNHLYFYWYRQILGQKVEFLVSFYNNEISEKSEIFDDQFSVERPDGSNFTLKIRSTKLEDSAMYFCASAANSGSYNEQFFGPGTRLTVL.